This record looks at one TCR beta chain sequence and its context. As yet, its antigen is unknown. Blood libraries mostly used roughly 500 ng genomic DNA, six replicates each. Measured with immunoSEQ multiplex PCR; TCRdb has only the in-frame clones, and not every one. In the table there are tens of thousands of clones, 65% to 85% of which are singletons. CDR3 size: 12 residues. Germline CDR1 is SQVTM and CDR2 is ANQGSEA. Trimming cost V 4 bases and J 6 bases, with 10 bases left between them. This sample's time point: after neoadjuvant nivolumab, at surgical resection. The data stem from a study of neoadjuvant anti-PD-1 for oral cavity cancer. Points from the study as a whole: After neoadjuvant nivolumab, PBMC T cell clonality was significantly higher in non-responders than responders. Only three patients per response group were TCR-analyzed; validation needed.

This chain joins TRBV29-1 and TRBJ1-5; the D gene is possibly TRBD1 (5 bases). This receptor was obtained from a person aged 40 to 85 with oral cavity squamous cell carcinoma. The sample consisted of PBMCs, taken after nivolumab (anti-PD-1) treatment. In DNA, the CDR3 is TGCAGCGTTGCTGGGGCGGGTCAGCCCCAGCATTTT. As protein: CSVAGAGQPQHF. Combining the CDR3 with reference TRBV29-1 and TRBJ1-5 gives the whole variable domain SAVISQKPSRDICQRGTSLTIQCQVDSQVTMMFWYRQQPGQSLTLIATANQGSEATYESGFVIDKFPISRPNLTFSTLTVSNMSPEDSSIYLCSVAGAGQPQHFGDGTRLSIL.